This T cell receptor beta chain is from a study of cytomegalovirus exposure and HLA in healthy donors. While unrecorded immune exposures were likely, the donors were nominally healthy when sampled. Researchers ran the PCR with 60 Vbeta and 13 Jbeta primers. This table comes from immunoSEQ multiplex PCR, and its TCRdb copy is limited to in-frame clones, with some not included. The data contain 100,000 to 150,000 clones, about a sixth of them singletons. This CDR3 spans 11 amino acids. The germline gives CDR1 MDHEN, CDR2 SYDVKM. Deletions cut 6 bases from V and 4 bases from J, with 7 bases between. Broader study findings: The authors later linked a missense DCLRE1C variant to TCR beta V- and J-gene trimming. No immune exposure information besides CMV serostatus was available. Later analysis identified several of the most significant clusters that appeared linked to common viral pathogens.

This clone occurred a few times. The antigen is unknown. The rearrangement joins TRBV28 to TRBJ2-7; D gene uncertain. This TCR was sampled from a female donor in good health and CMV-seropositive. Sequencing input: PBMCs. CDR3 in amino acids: CASRANYEQYF. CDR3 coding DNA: TGTGCCAGCAGGGCCAATTACGAGCAGTACTTC.